This T cell receptor (beta chain) was sequenced in a study of blood T cell repertoires in COVID-19. Sequencing was performed with immunoSEQ multiplex PCR; in TCRdb, only in-frame clones are kept and a portion is missing. The sample records 400,000 or so clones, around 87% being singletons. Germline V gives CDR1 SGHTA, CDR2 FQGNSA. Trimming removed 1 base from V and 1 base from J, with 6 bases in between. This CDR3 region has 14 residues. The sequenced sample consisted of PBMCs or T cells enriched from blood (not recorded which). The sequence was obtained from a man aged 40-49 years in a cohort exposed to, infected with or recovered from COVID-19 (not recorded which). The genes are TRBV7-2 and TRBJ2-3; D uncertain. The CDR3 reads CASSLVSGTDTQYF. CDR3 coding DNA: TGTGCCAGCAGCTTAGTATCCGGCACAGATACGCAGTATTTT.